This T cell receptor beta chain was observed in a study of blood T cell repertoires in COVID-19. About the research overall: Nucleic acid was either cDNA or gDNA, and it came from T cells, B-cell-depleted T cells, or PBMCs.

Assignments of participants to cohorts depended upon their own reported clinical history. Before being deemed recovered, Cohort 3 donors had two negative PCRs, clearance, or symptom resolution. Sequencing was performed with immunoSEQ multiplex PCR; in TCRdb, only in-frame clones are kept and a portion is missing. The sample holds 250,000 to 400,000 clones, 89% seen once. The V gene end was trimmed by 8 bases and the J gene end by 3 bases; junction bases not matched to a gene: 7. This CDR3 region has 16 residues. CDR1 is SEHNR and CDR2 is FQNEAQ in the germline V gene (reference sequence). This receptor was identified in a man aged 55 to 69 who had recovered from COVID-19. The rearrangement joins TRBV7-9 to TRBJ2-1; 13 bases are a match to TRBD2. The source material was PBMCs or T cells enriched from blood (not recorded which). The CDR3 loop reads CASGAWTSGGYNEQFF. As DNA, the CDR3 is TGTGCCAGCGGAGCTTGGACTAGCGGGGGCTACAATGAGCAGTTCTTC.